This passage covers 2 T cell receptor beta chains from one sample sequenced in a study. MiXCR, applied by TCRdb to the 5' RACE reads, yields one record per CDR3 protein. The sample yields tens of thousands of distinct CDR3 sequences, over 25% seen once. The sequencing input was memory CD4+ T cells sorted from a lymph node. Subset described: memory CD4+ T cells, CD4+CD45RO+CD25-. The receptors stem from a female donor with breast cancer.

The chain combines TRBV29-1 with TRBJ2-5, with unresolved D. In germline, CDR1 is SQVTM, CDR2 ANQGSEA. Between the trimmed V and J ends, which lost 5 bases and 2 bases, there was a span of 9 bases. The length of the CDR3 is 12 residues. The CDR3 loop reads CSVMVSQETQYF. CDR3 in DNA: TGCAGCGTTATGGTCAGTCAAGAGACCCAGTACTTC.

Concerning this clonotype: At one end the junction does not follow the germline gene, possibly because of a read error. The chain combines TRBV9 with TRBJ1-4; D is unclear. This CDR3 spans 14 amino acids. CDR1 is SGDLS, CDR2 YYNGEE, per germline. CDR3 protein: CTSSVTATNEKLFF. CDR3 coding DNA: TGTACCAGCAGCGTGACGGCAACTAATGAAAAACTGTTTTTT.